These 21 T cell receptor beta chains were sequenced from one sample in a study of radiation and T cells in renal cell carcinoma. As to time point: blood 4 weeks post-SBRT, at nephrectomy. Regarding treatment: 15 Gy SBRT to primary tumor, nephrectomy 4 weeks later. Sequencing used immunoSEQ multiplex PCR; TCRdb keeps in-frame clones, though not all of them. Among around 170,000 clones listed, 88% were seen once. The source was blood, collected from a patient whose treatment included radiotherapy and nephrectomy. The receptor source for this set is a woman between 50 and 59 years old with renal cell carcinoma.

This chain links TRBV15 with TRBJ1-2, with TRBD1 as a possible D gene (5 bases). V was cut by 1 base and J by 4 bases, with 10 bases left in between. Germline V gene lookup returns CDR1 LNHNV and CDR2 YYDKDF (reference sequence). This CDR3 region has 14 residues. CDR3 sequence: CATSRGQYVYGYTF. The CDR3 nucleotides read TGTGCCACCAGCAGAGGACAGTACGTCTATGGCTACACCTTC.

The chain carries TRBV19 and TRBJ1-2; a weak D match, TRBD1 (6 bases). Germline assignment: CDR1 LNHDA and CDR2 SQIVND (reference sequence). The CDR3 has 14 residues. V was pared by 8 bases and J by 8 bases, with 21 bases between. The CDR3 coding sequence is TGTGCCAGTGAAGAGGGGGATTCGCGATACGGCTACACCTTC. This codes for CASEEGDSRYGYTF.

A single count supports this clone. J is TRBJ1-1 and V is TRBV29-1; 9 bases map to TRBD1. J lost 3 bases, V lost 5 bases, and 7 bases had no gene match. The CDR3 is 14 residues long. Germline CDR1 and CDR2: SQVTM and ANQGSEA. The DNA of the CDR3 is TGCAGCGTTTACCCGGGACAGGGATACACTGAAGCTTTCTTT. Protein: CSVYPGQGYTEAFF.

This clone showed up just once. Here the CDR3 reads CASSPLGYQAKNIQYF. The CDR3 nucleotides read TGTGCCAGCAGCCCGTTGGGATATCAAGCCAAAAACATTCAGTACTTC. The chain uses TRBV4-2 and TRBJ2-4; no reliable D call. V shed 4 bases and J shed 0 bases, with 13 bases lying between them. In germline, CDR1 is LGHNA, CDR2 YNFKEQ. The CDR3 is made up of 16 amino acids.

This chain connects TRBV18 to TRBJ2-5, with D hard to call. V was cut by 0 bases and J by 2 bases, with 7 bases left in between. Germline V lookup: CDR1 KGHSH, CDR2 LQKENI. The CDR3 has 14 amino acids. CDR3 bases: TGTGCCAGCTCACCACCAGGGTATCAAGAGACCCAGTACTTC. It is translated as CASSPPGYQETQYF.

This clone was seen only once. The J gene is TRBJ2-3, the V gene TRBV19; 8 bases match TRBD2. Unmatched junction bases numbered 16, after V lost 5 bases and J lost 3 bases. CDR1 is LNHDA, CDR2 SQIVND, per germline (reference sequence). The CDR3 is made up of 18 amino acids. CDR3 nucleotides: TGTGCCAGTAGTGGGCGTAGCGGGGCCGCCCTAATAACAGATACGCAGTATTTT. Its translation is CASSGRSGAALITDTQYF.

This chain joins TRBV6-1 and TRBJ1-2; tentative D call: TRBD1 (5 bases). Germline values: CDR1 MNHNS, CDR2 SASEGT. The ends were cut back, 8 bases at V and 8 bases at J, with 18 bases in the middle. This CDR3 is built from 13 residues. The CDR3, as DNA: TGTGCCAGCCTTTTCAGGGAATCGGGCGGCTACACCTTC. This sequence encodes CASLFRESGGYTF.

Regarding this clone: The junction shows a germline mismatch at one end, possibly a read error. The J gene is TRBJ2-1, the V gene TRBV6-5, with D tentatively TRBD2 (7 bases). Germline CDR1 MNHEY, CDR2 SVGAGI. The CDR3 spans 15 residues. CDR3 region: CASRRWGGPYNEQFF. The CDR3 DNA follows: TGTGCCAGCAGGCGATGGGGGGGGCCCTATAATGAGCAGTTCTTC.

The J gene is TRBJ1-6, the V gene TRBV6-6; perhaps TRBD1 as D (5 bases). CDR1 is MNHNY and CDR2 is SVGAGI in the germline V gene (reference sequence). This CDR3 has 14 amino acids. Trimming removed 7 bases from V and 8 bases from J, with 15 bases in between. CDR3 in amino acids: CASNFAGTYSPLHF. The CDR3 DNA reads as TGTGCCAGCAACTTCGCCGGGACCTATTCACCCCTCCACTTT.

The chain couples TRBV30 to TRBJ2-1; D gene uncertain. V lost 2 bases to trimming and J lost 8 bases, with 13 bases between them. The CDR3 contains 13 residues. CDR1 and CDR2 (germline): GTSNPN, SVGIG (reference sequence). CDR3 DNA sequence: TGTGCCTGGAGTAGAACAACCCGTGATGAGCAGTTCTTC. Amino acid sequence: CAWSRTTRDEQFF.

This rearrangement joins TRBV6-5 to TRBJ1-2; D is unresolved. The V gene lost 2 bases and the J gene lost 8 bases, with 12 bases spanning the gap. This CDR3 is built from 13 residues. CDR1 and CDR2 (germline): MNHEY, SVGAGI. CDR3 residues: CASSYPGREGYTF. CDR3 nucleotides: TGTGCCAGCAGTTACCCTGGGCGAGAGGGCTACACCTTC.

The rearrangement links TRBV5-1 to TRBJ2-1; D is uncertain. This CDR3 is 14 amino acids long. CDR1 and CDR2 (germline): SGHRS, YFSETQ. Trimming pared 0 bases from V and 9 bases from J, leaving 13 bases between. Written as DNA, the CDR3 is TGCGCCAGCAGCTTGGAGGGTAGAGTGGGTGAGCAGTTCTTC. The encoded protein is CASSLEGRVGEQFF.

This chain joins TRBV25-1 and TRBJ2-5; 10 bases line up with TRBD2. The CDR3 runs to 15 residues. The V gene's germline CDR1 is MGHDK and CDR2 SYGVNS. Germline trimming cut 0 bases from V and 5 bases from J; bases unmatched to any gene: 3. CDR3 protein: CASSEYLTSGETQYF. The CDR3 nucleotides read TGTGCCAGCAGTGAATATTTGACTAGCGGGGAGACCCAGTACTTC.

The chain has TRBV7-7 and TRBJ2-7; possible D gene TRBD2, 5 bases. The CDR3 runs 14 residues. The germline V gene has CDR1 SSHAT and CDR2 FNYEAQ (reference sequence). CDR3 in amino acids: CASPWERVSYEQYF. DNA for the CDR3: TGTGCTAGCCCGTGGGAGAGGGTATCCTACGAGCAGTACTTC.

The chain carries TRBV4-1 and TRBJ2-3, with 9 bases lining up with TRBD2. Per germline, CDR1 MGHRA and CDR2 YSYEKL. The ends lost 2 bases at V and 6 bases at J; junction bases unmatched: 9. This CDR3 is built from 16 residues. DNA for the CDR3: TGCGCCAGCAGCCAACAGAGCGGGGGGACGGCGGATACGCAGTATTTT. As protein: CASSQQSGGTADTQYF.

The chain recombines TRBV29-1 with TRBJ1-5; D is unresolved. The V and J ends lost 4 bases and 0 bases respectively, with 7 bases between them. The germline gives CDR1 SQVTM, CDR2 ANQGSEA. The CDR3 covers 13 residues. The CDR3, as DNA: TGCAGCGTTGTGGTTTCTAGCAATCAGCCCCAGCATTTT. This encodes CSVVVSSNQPQHF.

The chain links TRBV29-1 to TRBJ1-2, with D unclear. Germline lookup yields CDR1 SQVTM and CDR2 ANQGSEA. Trimming took off 3 bases at V and 5 bases at J, with 10 bases between the two ends. The length of the CDR3 is 12 residues. CDR3 sequence reads: CSVELVLYGYTF. The CDR3, as DNA: TGCAGCGTTGAGCTCGTTTTGTATGGCTACACCTTC.

This sequence joins TRBV5-8 and TRBJ2-2; TRBD1 aligns across 9 bases. J was trimmed by 0 bases and V by 0 bases; bases with no gene match: 3. This CDR3 region has 17 residues. Looked up from germline, CDR1 is SGHTS and CDR2 is YDEGEE. The CDR3 DNA is TGTGCCAGCAGCTTGGTAGGACAGGGGCCGAACACCGGGGAGCTGTTTTTT. This sequence encodes CASSLVGQGPNTGELFF.

J is TRBJ2-3 and V is TRBV4-2; no firm D call. The length of the CDR3 is 14 residues. Germline-derived CDR1 and CDR2 are LGHNA and YNFKEQ. Trimming left V 0 bases short and J 0 bases short, with 4 bases between. The DNA of the CDR3 is TGTGCCAGCAGCCAAGATGGGAGCACAGATACGCAGTATTTT. Its protein is CASSQDGSTDTQYF.

The genes are TRBV7-6 and TRBJ1-2; no definite D call. Germline CDR1 is SGHVS and CDR2 is FNYEAQ. The CDR3 covers 13 residues. V lost 5 bases, J lost 2 bases, and 9 bases lay in between. This chain's CDR3 is CASSLNENYGYTF. The DNA for the CDR3 is TGTGCCAGCAGCCTGAACGAGAACTATGGCTACACCTTC.

J is TRBJ1-5 and V is TRBV30, with D possibly being TRBD1 (6 bases). Looked up from germline, CDR1 is GTSNPN and CDR2 is SVGIG (reference sequence). V lost 2 bases and J lost 0, with 11 bases in between. The CDR3 is 15 amino acids. The CDR3 DNA sequence: TGTGCCTGGAGTCTTCGGGGGGCTAGCAATCAGCCCCAGCATTTT. Translation gives CAWSLRGASNQPQHF.